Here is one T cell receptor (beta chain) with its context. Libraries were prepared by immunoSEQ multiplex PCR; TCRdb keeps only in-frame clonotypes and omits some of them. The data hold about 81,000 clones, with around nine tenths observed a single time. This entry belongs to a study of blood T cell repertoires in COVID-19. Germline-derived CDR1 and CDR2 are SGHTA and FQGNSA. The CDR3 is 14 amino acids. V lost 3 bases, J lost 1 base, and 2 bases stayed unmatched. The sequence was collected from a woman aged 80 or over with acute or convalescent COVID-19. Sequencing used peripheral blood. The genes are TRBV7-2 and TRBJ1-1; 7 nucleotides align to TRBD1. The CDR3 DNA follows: TGTGCCAGCAGCTTTAGACAGGGGAACACTGAAGCTTTCTTT. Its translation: CASSFRQGNTEAFF.